This TCR beta chain is drawn from a study of T cell repertoires in cytomegalovirus infection. From the reads, TCRdb called clonotypes with MiXCR, one entry per CDR3 protein. Here the sample spans some 400,000 distinct CDR3 sequences, 30% to 40% being singletons. This clonotype came up many times. Its specificity is unknown. Study-wide results and limits: The ex vivo response showed dominance by HLA-C-restricted CMV-specific TCR beta clonotypes.

This receptor was taken from a human donor in good health (CMV status not recorded). Some clones in this sample may be carry-over from other donors' samples. The source material was PBMCs.

DNA of the CDR3: TGTGCCAGCAGTCTACAGCACACAGATACGCAGTATTTT. It translates to CASSLQHTDTQYF. V usage is TRBV7-2 and J usage is TRBJ2-3; D gene unclear. Trimming stripped 6 bases from V and 2 bases from J, with 9 bases between. CDR1 and CDR2 from the germline V gene are SGHTA and FQGNSA. The CDR3 covers 13 residues.